This T cell receptor (beta chain) was recorded in a study of cytomegalovirus exposure and HLA in healthy donors. The table lists this clone with a count of one. This CDR3 is built from 14 residues. CDR1 is SGHKS, CDR2 YYEKEE, per germline (reference sequence). J gave up 6 bases and V 5 bases, and 9 bases lay outside the gene matches. 13 Jbeta primers and 60 Vbeta primers were used for the PCR. Profiling relied on immunoSEQ multiplex PCR, and the TCRdb table lists in-frame clones only, not all of them. The sample gives under 250,000 clones, roughly three quarters of which show up once; 1.5% to 2% is in the top ten.

This sequence joins TRBV5-5 and TRBJ1-2, with 8 bases lining up with TRBD1. The sequence was obtained from a man aged 50-60 years in good health and CMV-seronegative. The material sequenced was PBMCs. The CDR3 region is CASSQRTGRDGYTF. CDR3 DNA: TGTGCCAGCAGTCAACGGACAGGGAGAGATGGCTACACCTTC.